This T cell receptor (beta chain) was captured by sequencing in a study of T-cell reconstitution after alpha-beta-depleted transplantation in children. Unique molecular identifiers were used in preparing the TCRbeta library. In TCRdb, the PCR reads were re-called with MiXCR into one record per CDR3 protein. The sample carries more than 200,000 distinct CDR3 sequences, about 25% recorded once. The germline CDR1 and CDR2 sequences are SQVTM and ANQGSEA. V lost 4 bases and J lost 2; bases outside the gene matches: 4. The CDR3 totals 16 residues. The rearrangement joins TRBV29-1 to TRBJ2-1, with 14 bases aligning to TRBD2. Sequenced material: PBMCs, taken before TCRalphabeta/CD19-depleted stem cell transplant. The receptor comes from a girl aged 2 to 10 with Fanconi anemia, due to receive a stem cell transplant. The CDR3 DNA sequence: TGCAGCGTTGGCGGACTAGCGGGAGGACCCTACAATGAGCAGTTCTTC. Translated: CSVGGLAGGPYNEQFF.